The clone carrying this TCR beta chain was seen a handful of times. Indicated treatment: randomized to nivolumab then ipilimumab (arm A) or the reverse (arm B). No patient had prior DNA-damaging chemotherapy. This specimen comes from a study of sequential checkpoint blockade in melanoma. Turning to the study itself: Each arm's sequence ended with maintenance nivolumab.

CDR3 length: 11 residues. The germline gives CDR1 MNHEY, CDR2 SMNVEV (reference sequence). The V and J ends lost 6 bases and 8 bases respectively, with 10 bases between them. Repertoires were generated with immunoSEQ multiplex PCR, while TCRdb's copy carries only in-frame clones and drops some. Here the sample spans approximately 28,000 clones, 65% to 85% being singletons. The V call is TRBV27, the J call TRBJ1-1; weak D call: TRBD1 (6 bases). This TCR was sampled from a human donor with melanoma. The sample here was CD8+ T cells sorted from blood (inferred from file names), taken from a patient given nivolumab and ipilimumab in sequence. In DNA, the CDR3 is TGTGCCAGCAGAATGGGGGCCGAAGCTTTCTTT. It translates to CASRMGAEAFF.